The rows below give T cell receptor beta chains drawn from one sample of a study of shared clonotypes between healthy human individuals. Clones were sequenced by immunoSEQ multiplex PCR, and TCRdb holds only the in-frame ones, with some missing. The profile shows over 950,000 clones, 77% of them singletons. The source material was memory CD4+ T cells from PBMCs. The receptors derive from a man between 18 and 29 years old in good health. Some clones in this sample may be carry-over from other donors' samples. Each CDR3 is given with its conserved first and last residue. D genes are given only for firm matches. Rows give clone size only sometimes, using once, few, many, or a class for an expanded clone.

V,size,J,D,DNA,CDR3
TRBV30,.,TRBJ1-5,TRBD1,TGTGCCTGGGGGACAGGTCATCAGCCCCAGCATTTT,CAWGTGHQPQHF
TRBV6-6,.,TRBJ1-1,.,TGTGCCAGCAGTTATCCAGGGAACACTGAAGCTTTCTTT,CASSYPGNTEAFF
TRBV7-6,.,TRBJ2-7,.,TGTGCCAGCAGCCTACCCCAGGGTGGGCAGTACTTC,CASSLPQGGQYF
TRBV7-2,.,TRBJ1-3,.,TGTGCCAGCAGCTCAGCCTTCTCTGGAAACACCATATATTTT,CASSSAFSGNTIYF
TRBV19,.,TRBJ1-1,.,TGTGCCAGTAGTATAACAGGGTGGGAGGTTGAAGCTTTCTTT,CASSITGWEVEAFF
TRBV21-1,.,TRBJ2-7,.,TGTGCCAGCAGCAAAATGAACCCTTCGGCTCGACAAGAAAGCTCCTACGAGCAGTACTTC,CASSKMNPSARQESSYEQYF
TRBV11-2,.,TRBJ2-3,TRBD2,TGTGCCAGCAGCGTTCTACTAGCGGGACACACAGATACGCAGTATTTT,CASSVLLAGHTDTQYF
TRBV10-3,.,TRBJ2-7,.,TGTGCCATCAGGGGGGCAGGTATCCACGAGCAGTACTTC,CAIRGAGIHEQYF
TRBV10-1,once,TRBJ2-1,TRBD2,TGCGCCAGCAGTGAGTCTGGAGTAGCGGGAGGGACGTACAATGAGCAGTTCTTC,CASSESGVAGGTYNEQFF
TRBV10-3,few,TRBJ1-1,.,TGTGCCATCAGTGATCGGGGGATGAACACTGAAGCTTTCTTT,CAISDRGMNTEAFF
TRBV7-9,.,TRBJ1-1,TRBD1,TGTGCCAGCAGCTTAGCTGCCGCCCAAGGGGGCGCTTTCTTT,CASSLAAAQGGAFF
TRBV4-1,.,TRBJ1-3,.,TGCGCCAGCAGCCCTCTGCCAGGGTTTGGAAACACCATATATTTT,CASSPLPGFGNTIYF
TRBV7-3,.,TRBJ2-1,.,TGTGCCAGCAGCTTAAGCGGGACCTCCTACAATGAGCAGTTCTTC,CASSLSGTSYNEQFF
TRBV12-5,few,TRBJ2-7,TRBD1,TGTGCTAGTGGTTTCTCCGACAGGGACTACGAGCAGTACTTC,CASGFSDRDYEQYF
TRBV5-1,.,TRBJ1-1,.,TGCGCCAGCAGCCCCGGCGGGGCGGTAACTGAAGCTTTCTTT,CASSPGGAVTEAFF
TRBV28,.,TRBJ1-5,.,TGTGCCAGCAGTCCGCAAGGGTGGCAGGGAGGACGGCAGCCCCAGCATTTT,CASSPQGWQGGRQPQHF